This record covers a single T cell receptor (beta chain). The data stem from a study of T-cell reconstitution after alpha-beta-depleted transplantation in children. Germline V gene data show CDR1 as MGHRA and CDR2 as YSYEKL. This CDR3 spans 17 amino acids. V lost 2 bases, J lost 1 base, and 18 bases lay in between. Molecular barcoding with unique molecular identifiers was used for the TCRbeta library. Each CDR3 protein gets one entry after TCRdb re-called the PCR reads with MiXCR. The sample consists of about a million distinct CDR3 sequences, 25% to 30% of them appearing once. The rearrangement uses TRBV4-1 and TRBJ2-7, with a tentative D call TRBD2 (5 bases). The material sequenced was PBMCs, mostly from graft donor cells, taken 360 days after TCRalphabeta/CD19-depleted stem cell transplant. This TCR came from a boy in the first two years of life who had a stem cell transplant for SCID, so the T cells may come from the graft donor. The CDR3 protein is CASSQFGEQSKSYEQYF. For the CDR3, the DNA is TGCGCCAGCAGCCAATTCGGGGAGCAGTCTAAATCCTACGAGCAGTACTTC.